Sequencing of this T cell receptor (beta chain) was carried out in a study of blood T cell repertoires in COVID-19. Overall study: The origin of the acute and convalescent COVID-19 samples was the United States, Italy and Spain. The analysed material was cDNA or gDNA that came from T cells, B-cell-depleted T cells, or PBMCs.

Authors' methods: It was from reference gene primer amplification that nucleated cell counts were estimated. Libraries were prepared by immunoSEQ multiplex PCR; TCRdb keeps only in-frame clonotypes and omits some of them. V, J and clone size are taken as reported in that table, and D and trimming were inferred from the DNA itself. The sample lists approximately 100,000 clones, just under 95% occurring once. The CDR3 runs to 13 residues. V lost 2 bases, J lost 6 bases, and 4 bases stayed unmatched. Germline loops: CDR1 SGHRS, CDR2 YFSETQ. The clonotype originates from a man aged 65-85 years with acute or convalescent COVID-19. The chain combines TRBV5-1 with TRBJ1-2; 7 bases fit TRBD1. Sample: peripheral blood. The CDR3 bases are TGCGCCAGCAGCTTTCTGCAGGGGGATGGCTACACCTTC. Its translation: CASSFLQGDGYTF.